These 2 T cell receptor beta chains originate from one sample sequenced in a study of Tregs in tolerant kidney transplant recipients. Using immunoSEQ multiplex PCR, the repertoire was profiled, and TCRdb retains in-frame clones only, with some absent. The sample consists of tens of thousands of clones, roughly 93% of them appearing once. The nonmyeloablative bone marrow transplants came from related graft donors, with transient mixed chimerism. The specimen was CD4+ T cells from blood (PBMCs), collected 12 months after the transplant. The origin of the receptors is a human patient who received a combined kidney and bone marrow transplant. Some T cells may trace back to the graft donor.

The CDR3 coding sequence is TGTGCCAGCAGTAACAGGGGATCCTACAATGAGCAGTTCTTC. This gives the protein CASSNRGSYNEQFF. The chain links TRBV6-1 to TRBJ2-1, with 7 bases identical to TRBD1. Trimming at V came to 5 bases and at J to 1 base, leaving 2 bases not matched to a gene. The CDR3 is 14 residues long. Germline CDR1 reads MNHNS; CDR2 reads SASEGT.

This chain joins TRBV27 and TRBJ1-2; D is possibly TRBD1 (6 bases). This CDR3 is 15 amino acids long. V lost 6 bases and J 2 bases, leaving 16 bases between the germline ends. Germline assignment: CDR1 MNHEY and CDR2 SMNVEV (reference sequence). The CDR3 sequence is CASSAFRGVNYGYTF. The CDR3 nucleotides are TGTGCCAGCAGCGCGTTCAGGGGAGTGAACTATGGCTACACCTTC.